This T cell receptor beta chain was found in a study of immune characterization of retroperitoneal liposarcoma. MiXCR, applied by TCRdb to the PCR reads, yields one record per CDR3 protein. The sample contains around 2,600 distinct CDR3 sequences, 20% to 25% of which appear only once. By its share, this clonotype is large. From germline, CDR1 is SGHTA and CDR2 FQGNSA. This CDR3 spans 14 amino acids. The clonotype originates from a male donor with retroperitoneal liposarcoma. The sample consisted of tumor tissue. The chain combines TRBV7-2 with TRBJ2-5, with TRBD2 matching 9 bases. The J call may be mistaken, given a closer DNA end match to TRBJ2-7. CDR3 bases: TGTGCCAGCAGCTTTAGCGGGGGATCCTACGAGCAGTACTTC. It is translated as CASSFSGGSYEQYF.